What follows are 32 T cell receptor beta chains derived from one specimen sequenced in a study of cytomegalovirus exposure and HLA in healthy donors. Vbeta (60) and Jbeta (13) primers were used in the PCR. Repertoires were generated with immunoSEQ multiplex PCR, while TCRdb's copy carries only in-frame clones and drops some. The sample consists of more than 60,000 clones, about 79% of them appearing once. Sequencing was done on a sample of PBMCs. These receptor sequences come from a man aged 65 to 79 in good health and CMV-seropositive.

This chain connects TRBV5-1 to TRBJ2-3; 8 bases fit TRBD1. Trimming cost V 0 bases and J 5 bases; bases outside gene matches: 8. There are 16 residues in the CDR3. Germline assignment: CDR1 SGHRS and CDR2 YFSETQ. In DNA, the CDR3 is TGCGCCAGCAGCTTGGAGTTGGCAGGGGGCAAAGATACGCAGTATTTT. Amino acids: CASSLELAGGKDTQYF.

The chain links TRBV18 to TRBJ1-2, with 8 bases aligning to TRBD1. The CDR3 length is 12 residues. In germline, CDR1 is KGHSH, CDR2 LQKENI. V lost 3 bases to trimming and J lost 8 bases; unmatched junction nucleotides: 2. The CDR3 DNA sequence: TGTGCCAGCTCACCGGACAGGGACGGCTACACCTTC. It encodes CASSPDRDGYTF.

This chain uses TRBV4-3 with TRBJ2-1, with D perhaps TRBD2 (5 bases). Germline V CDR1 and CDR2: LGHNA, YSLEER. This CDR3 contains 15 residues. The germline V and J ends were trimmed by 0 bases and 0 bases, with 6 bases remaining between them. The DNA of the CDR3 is TGCGCCAGCAGCCAAGACGAGGGCTCCTACAATGAGCAGTTCTTC. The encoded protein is CASSQDEGSYNEQFF.

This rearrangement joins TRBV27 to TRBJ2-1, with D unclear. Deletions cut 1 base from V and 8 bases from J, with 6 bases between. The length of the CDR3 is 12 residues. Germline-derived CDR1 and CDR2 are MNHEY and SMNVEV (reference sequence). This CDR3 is CASSLFGYEQFF. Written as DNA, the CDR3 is TGTGCCAGCAGTTTATTCGGGTATGAGCAGTTCTTC.

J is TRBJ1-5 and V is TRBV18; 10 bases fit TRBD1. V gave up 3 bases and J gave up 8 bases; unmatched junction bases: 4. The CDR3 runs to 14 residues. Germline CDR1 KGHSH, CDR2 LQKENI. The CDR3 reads CASSPGTGAEPQHF. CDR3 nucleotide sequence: TGTGCCAGCTCACCTGGGACAGGGGCTGAGCCCCAGCATTTT.

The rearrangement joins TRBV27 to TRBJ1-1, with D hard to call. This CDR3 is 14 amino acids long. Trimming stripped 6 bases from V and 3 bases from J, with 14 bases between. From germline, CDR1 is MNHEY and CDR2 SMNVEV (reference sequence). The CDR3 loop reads CASRPLEADTEAFF. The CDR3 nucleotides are TGTGCCAGCAGACCCTTGGAGGCGGACACTGAAGCTTTCTTT.

CDR3 loop: CATTGQGADEQYF. In nucleotides, the CDR3 is TGTGCCACGACAGGACAGGGGGCGGATGAGCAGTACTTC. The chain recombines TRBV10-3 with TRBJ2-7, with 11 bases lining up with TRBD1. V lost 10 bases and J lost 7; bases outside the gene matches: 9. The CDR3 is made up of 13 amino acids. Germline V lookup: CDR1 ENHRY, CDR2 SYGVKD.

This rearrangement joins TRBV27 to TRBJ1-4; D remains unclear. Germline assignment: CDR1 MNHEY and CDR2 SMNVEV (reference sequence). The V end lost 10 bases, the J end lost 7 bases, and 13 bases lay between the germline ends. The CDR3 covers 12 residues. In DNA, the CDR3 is TGTGCCACGGGTGAGAGAGGTGAAAAACTGTTTTTT. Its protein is CATGERGEKLFF.

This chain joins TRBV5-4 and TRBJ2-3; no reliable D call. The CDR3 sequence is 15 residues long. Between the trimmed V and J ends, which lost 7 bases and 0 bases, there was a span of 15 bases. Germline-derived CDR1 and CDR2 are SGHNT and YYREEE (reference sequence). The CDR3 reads CASREHSLSTDTQYF. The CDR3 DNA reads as TGTGCCAGCCGAGAGCATTCCTTGAGCACAGATACGCAGTATTTT. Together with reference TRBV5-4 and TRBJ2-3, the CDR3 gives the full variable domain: ETGVTQSPTHLIKTRGQQVTLRCSSQSGHNTVSWYQQALGQGPQFIFQYYREEENGRGNFPPRFSGLQFPNYSSELNVNALELDDSALYLCASREHSLSTDTQYFGPGTRLTVL.

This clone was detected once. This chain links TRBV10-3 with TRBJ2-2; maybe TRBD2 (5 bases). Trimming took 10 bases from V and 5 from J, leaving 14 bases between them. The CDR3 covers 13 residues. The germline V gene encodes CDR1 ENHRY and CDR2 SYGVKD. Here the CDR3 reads CATNKGETGELFF. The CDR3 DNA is TGTGCCACTAATAAGGGAGAGACCGGGGAGCTGTTTTTT.

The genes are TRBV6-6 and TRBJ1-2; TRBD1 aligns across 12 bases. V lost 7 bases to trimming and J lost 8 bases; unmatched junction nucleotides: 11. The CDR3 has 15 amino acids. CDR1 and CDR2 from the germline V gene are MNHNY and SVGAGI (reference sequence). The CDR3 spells CASKTNPGTGGGYTF. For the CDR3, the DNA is TGTGCCAGCAAAACTAACCCAGGGACAGGGGGCGGCTACACCTTC.

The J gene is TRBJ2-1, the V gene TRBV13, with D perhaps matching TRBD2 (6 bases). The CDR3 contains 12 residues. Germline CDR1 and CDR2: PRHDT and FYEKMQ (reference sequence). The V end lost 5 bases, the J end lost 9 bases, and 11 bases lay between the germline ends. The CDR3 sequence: CASSVTSTEQFF. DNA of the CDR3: TGTGCCAGCAGCGTGACTAGTACTGAGCAGTTCTTC.

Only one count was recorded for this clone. CDR3 nucleotides: TGTGCCAGCTCACCCGGACAGGGGGTAGAGTATGGCTACACCTTC. It translates to CASSPGQGVEYGYTF. The chain is built from TRBV18 and TRBJ1-2; 10 nucleotides align to TRBD1. Germline loops: CDR1 KGHSH, CDR2 LQKENI. V gave up 3 bases and J gave up 5 bases; unmatched junction bases: 6. The CDR3 extends over 15 amino acids.

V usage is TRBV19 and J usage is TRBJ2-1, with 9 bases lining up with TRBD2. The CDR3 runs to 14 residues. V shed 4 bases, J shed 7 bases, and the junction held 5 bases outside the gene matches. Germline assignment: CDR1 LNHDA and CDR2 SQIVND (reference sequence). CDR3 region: CASSKSGGHNEQFF. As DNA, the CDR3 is TGTGCCAGTAGTAAAAGCGGGGGGCATAATGAGCAGTTCTTC.

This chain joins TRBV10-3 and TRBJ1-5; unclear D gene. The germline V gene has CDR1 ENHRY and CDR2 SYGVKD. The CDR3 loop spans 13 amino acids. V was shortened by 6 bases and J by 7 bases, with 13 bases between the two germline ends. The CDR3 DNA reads TGTGCCATCAGGGCGGGGTTTGAGCAGCCCCAGCATTTT. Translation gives CAIRAGFEQPQHF.

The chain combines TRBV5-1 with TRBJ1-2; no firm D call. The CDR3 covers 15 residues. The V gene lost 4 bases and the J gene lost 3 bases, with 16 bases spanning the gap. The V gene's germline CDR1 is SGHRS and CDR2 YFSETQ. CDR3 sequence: CASSLALRGHYGYTF. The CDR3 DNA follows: TGCGCCAGCAGCCTGGCCCTCCGTGGGCACTATGGCTACACCTTC.

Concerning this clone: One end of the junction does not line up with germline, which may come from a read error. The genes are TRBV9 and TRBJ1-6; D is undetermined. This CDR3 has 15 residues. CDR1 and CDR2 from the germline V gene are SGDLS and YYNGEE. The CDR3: CASSVMSSYNSPLRF. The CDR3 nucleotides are TGTGCCAGCAGCGTTATGAGCTCCTATAATTCACCCCTCCGCTTT.

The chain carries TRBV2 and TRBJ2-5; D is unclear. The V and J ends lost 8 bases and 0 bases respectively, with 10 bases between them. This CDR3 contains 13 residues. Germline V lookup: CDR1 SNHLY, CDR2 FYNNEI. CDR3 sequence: CASSGTDQETQYF. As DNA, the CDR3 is TGTGCCAGCTCCGGTACGGACCAAGAGACCCAGTACTTC.

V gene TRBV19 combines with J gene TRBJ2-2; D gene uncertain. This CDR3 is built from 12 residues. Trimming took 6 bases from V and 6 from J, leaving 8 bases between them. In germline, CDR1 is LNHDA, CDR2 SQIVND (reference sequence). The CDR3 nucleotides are TGTGCCAGTAGCACAGAACCCGGGGAGCTGTTTTTT. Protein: CASSTEPGELFF.

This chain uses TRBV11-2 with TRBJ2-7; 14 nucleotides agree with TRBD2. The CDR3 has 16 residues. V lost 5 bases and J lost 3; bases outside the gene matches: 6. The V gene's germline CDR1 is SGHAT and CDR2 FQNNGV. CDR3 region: CASSPRGTSGSYEQYF. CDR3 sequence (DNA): TGTGCCAGCAGCCCAAGGGGGACTAGCGGGAGCTACGAGCAGTACTTC.

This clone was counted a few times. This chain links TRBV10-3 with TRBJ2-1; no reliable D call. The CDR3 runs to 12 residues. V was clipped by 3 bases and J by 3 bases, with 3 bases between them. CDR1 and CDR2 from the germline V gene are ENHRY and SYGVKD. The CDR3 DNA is TGTGCCATCAGTGATTACTACAATGAGCAGTTCTTC. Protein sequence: CAISDYYNEQFF.

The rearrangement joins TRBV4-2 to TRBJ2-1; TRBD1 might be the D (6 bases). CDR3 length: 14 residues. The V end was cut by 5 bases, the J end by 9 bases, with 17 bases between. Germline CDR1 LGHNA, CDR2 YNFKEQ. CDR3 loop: CASSFQGPSPEQFF. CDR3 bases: TGTGCCAGCAGCTTTCAGGGGCCTAGCCCTGAGCAGTTCTTC.

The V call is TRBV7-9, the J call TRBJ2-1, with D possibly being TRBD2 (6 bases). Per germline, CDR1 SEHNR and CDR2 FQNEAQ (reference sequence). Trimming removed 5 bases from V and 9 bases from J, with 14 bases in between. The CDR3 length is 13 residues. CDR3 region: CASSQRLGAEQFF. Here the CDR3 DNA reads TGTGCCAGCAGCCAGAGACTAGGGGCTGAGCAGTTCTTC.

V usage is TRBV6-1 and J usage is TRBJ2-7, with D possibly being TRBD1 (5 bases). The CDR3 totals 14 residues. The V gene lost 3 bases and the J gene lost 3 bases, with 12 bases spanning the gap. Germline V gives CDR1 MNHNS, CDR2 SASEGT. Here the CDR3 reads CASSEIQGYYEQYF. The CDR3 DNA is TGTGCCAGCAGTGAGATCCAGGGCTACTACGAGCAGTACTTC.

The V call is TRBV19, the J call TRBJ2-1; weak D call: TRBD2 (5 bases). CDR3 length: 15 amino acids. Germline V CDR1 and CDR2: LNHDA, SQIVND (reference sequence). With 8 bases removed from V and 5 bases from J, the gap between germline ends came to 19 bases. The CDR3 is CASAPSQTNNNEQFF. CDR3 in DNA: TGTGCCAGTGCTCCTAGCCAGACTAACAACAATGAGCAGTTCTTC.

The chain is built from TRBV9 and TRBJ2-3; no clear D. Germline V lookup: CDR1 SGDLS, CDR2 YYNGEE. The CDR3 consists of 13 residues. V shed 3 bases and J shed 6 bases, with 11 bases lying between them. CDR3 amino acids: CASSGGTVDTQYF. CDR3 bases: TGTGCCAGCAGCGGAGGAACGGTGGATACGCAGTATTTT.

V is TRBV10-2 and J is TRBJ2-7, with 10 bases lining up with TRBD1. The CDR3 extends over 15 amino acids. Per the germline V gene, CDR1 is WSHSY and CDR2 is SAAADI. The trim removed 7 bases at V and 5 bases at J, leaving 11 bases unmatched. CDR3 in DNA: TGCGCCAGCACCCGAGGGGGGACAGGGGTCCACGAGCAGTACTTC. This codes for CASTRGGTGVHEQYF.

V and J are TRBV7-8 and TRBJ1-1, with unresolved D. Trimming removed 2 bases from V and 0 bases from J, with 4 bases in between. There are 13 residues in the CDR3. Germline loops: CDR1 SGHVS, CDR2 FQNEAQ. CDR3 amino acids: CASSLSVNTEAFF. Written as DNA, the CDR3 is TGTGCCAGCAGCTTATCAGTGAACACTGAAGCTTTCTTT.

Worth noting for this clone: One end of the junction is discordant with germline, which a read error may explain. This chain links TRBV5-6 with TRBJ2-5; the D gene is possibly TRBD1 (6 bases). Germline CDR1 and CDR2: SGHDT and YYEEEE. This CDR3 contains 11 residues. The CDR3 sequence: CASSSQGAKDF. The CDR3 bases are TGTGCCAGCAGCTCACAGGGAGCCAAGGACTTC.

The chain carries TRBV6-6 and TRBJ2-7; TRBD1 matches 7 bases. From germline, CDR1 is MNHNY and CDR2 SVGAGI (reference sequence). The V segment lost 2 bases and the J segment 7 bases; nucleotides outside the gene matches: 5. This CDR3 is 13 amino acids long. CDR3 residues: CASSYRGRGEQYF. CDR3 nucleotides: TGTGCCAGCAGTTACAGGGGGCGCGGGGAGCAGTACTTC.

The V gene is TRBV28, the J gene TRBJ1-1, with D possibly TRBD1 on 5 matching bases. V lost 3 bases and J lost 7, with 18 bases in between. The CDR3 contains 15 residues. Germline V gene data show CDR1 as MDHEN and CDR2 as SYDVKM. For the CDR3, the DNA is TGTGCCAGCAGTTTCGGGGGACTCCCAAGGTTTGAAGCTTTCTTT. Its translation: CASSFGGLPRFEAFF.

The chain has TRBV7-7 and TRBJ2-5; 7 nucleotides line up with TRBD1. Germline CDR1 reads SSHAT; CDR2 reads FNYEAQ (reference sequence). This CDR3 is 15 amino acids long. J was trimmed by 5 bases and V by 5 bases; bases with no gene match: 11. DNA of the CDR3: TGTGCCAGCAGCAGCGACAGGGACCGAGCGGAGACCCAGTACTTC. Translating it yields CASSSDRDRAETQYF.